The rows below give T cell receptor beta chains drawn from one sample of a study of T cell responses to AZD1222 COVID-19 vaccine. Measured with immunoSEQ multiplex PCR; TCRdb has only the in-frame clones, and not every one. The repertoire holds around 100,000 clones, with about 87% as singletons. The starting material was peripheral blood, obtained on day 0 of AZD1222 vaccination. These receptors were collected from an adult in good health. Both conserved end residues are part of each CDR3. The order of the fields is J gene, V gene, D gene, CDR3 DNA, CDR3 protein. D genes are given only for firm matches.

TRBJ2-1,TRBV6-2/TRBV6-3,TRBD2,TGTGCCAGCAGTTACTCAGGTCCAGCGGGAGGGAATGAGCAGTTCTTC,CASSYSGPAGGNEQFF